The 30 T cell receptor beta chains listed next were all sequenced from one sample in a study of Graves' ophthalmopathy and Graves' hyperthyroidism (dated by TCRdb to the late 2010s). Sequencing used an Illumina HiSeq 2000. TCR beta CDR3 regions were amplified from RNA transcripts for repertoire sequencing. HTBI primers and the Qiagen OneStep RT-PCR kit were used in a first-round RT-PCR, which was followed by a second-round multiplex PCR, size selection and purification. The public reads were reprocessed in TCRdb via fastp at Q25 and MiXCR, keeping in-frame beta chains. Each CDR3 protein gets just one entry, which takes the most common genes and DNA from the rows behind it. Present in this sample are about 16,000 distinct CDR3 sequences, roughly 50% of which were seen just once. In total, the top ten clones hold about 25% of the sample. Material: peripheral blood. These TCRs come from a woman in her 40s with stable Graves' hyperthyroidism. Donor details come from another sample of the same person, matched by shared clones.

The CDR3 region is CAWSVRGNHNEQFF. The CDR3 DNA sequence: TGTGCCTGGAGTGTACGGGGGAACCACAATGAGCAGTTCTTC. The rearrangement uses TRBV30 and TRBJ2-1, with D tentatively TRBD2 (6 bases). V was cut by 0 bases and J by 5 bases, with 11 bases left in between. The CDR3 is 14 residues long. Germline V gene lookup returns CDR1 GTSNPN and CDR2 SVGIG (reference sequence).

Of note for this clonotype: A much bigger clone sits one base away, suggesting this may be a read error. The conserved phenylalanine or tryptophan is not found at the CDR3 terminus, so this likely reflects a read error. The rearrangement uses TRBV5-1 and TRBJ2-3, with 8 bases matching TRBD2. Looked up from germline, CDR1 is SGHRS and CDR2 is YFSETQ. With 4 bases clipped from V and 5 bases from J, the junction kept 6 bases outside the gene matches. The CDR3 sequence is 14 residues long. CDR3 region: CASSVGGAGDTQYV. Written as DNA, the CDR3 is TGCGCCAGCAGCGTCGGGGGGGCTGGAGATACGCAGTATGTT.

This clonotype is medium-sized by share. This chain connects TRBV7-8 to TRBJ1-2; D call uncertain. Trimming took off 5 bases at V and 4 bases at J, with 14 bases between the two ends. The germline CDR1 and CDR2 sequences are SGHVS and FQNEAQ. This CDR3 has 14 amino acids. The CDR3 reads CASSPRTVSYGYTF. The CDR3 DNA sequence: TGTGCCAGCAGCCCCCGTACGGTCTCCTATGGCTACACCTTC.

This clonotype was seen a few times. The genes are TRBV13 and TRBJ2-2; a possible D gene is TRBD2 (5 bases). V lost 4 bases, J lost 1 base, and 10 bases lay in between. The CDR3 has 15 amino acids. Germline CDR1 PRHDT, CDR2 FYEKMQ (reference sequence). DNA for the CDR3: TGTGCCAGCAGCTCTCTAGCAGTGAACACCGGGGAGCTGTTTTTT. Translated, it gives CASSSLAVNTGELFF. Full variable domain (rest looked up from reference TRBV13 and TRBJ2-2): AAGVIQSPRHLIKEKRETATLKCYPIPRHDTVYWYQQGPGQDPQFLISFYEKMQSDKGSIPDRFSAQQFSDYHSELNMSSLELGDSALYFCASSSLAVNTGELFFGEGSRLTVL.

This clonotype was recorded at least ten times. The CDR3 sequence: CASSIDSGGKGEQFF. The CDR3 nucleotides are TGTGCCAGTAGTATAGATTCGGGGGGCAAGGGTGAGCAGTTCTTC. The rearrangement links TRBV19 to TRBJ2-1; TRBD2 might be the D (7 bases). There are 15 residues in the CDR3. Trimming took off 0 bases at V and 9 bases at J, with 15 bases between the two ends. Germline CDR1 is LNHDA and CDR2 is SQIVND (reference sequence).

There are a few counts of this clonotype. The chain carries TRBV12-5 and TRBJ1-3; 7 nucleotides line up with TRBD1. CDR1 is LGHNT, CDR2 FRNRAP, per germline. The CDR3 consists of 12 residues. V gave up 10 bases and J gave up 3 bases; unmatched junction bases: 3. The CDR3 region is CATQGLGNTIYF. In DNA, the CDR3 is TGTGCTACACAGGGGCTTGGAAACACCATATATTTT.

Only a few counts were recorded for this clonotype. The rearrangement links TRBV3-1 to TRBJ2-5, with 8 bases aligning to TRBD1. The trim removed 0 bases at V and 2 bases at J, leaving 2 bases unmatched. CDR1 and CDR2 (germline): LGHDT, YNNKEL (reference sequence). The CDR3 totals 15 residues. The CDR3 region is CASSQDRDRQETQYF. DNA of the CDR3: TGTGCCAGCAGCCAAGATCGGGACAGGCAAGAGACCCAGTACTTC.

The gene calls are TRBV7-9 and TRBJ1-5; D is unresolved. The CDR3 is made up of 15 amino acids. Germline V gene data show CDR1 as SEHNR and CDR2 as FQNEAQ (reference sequence). Trimming pared 1 base from V and 4 bases from J, leaving 11 bases between. CDR3: CASSLDTIGNQPQHF. CDR3 in DNA: TGTGCCAGCAGCTTAGACACGATCGGAAATCAGCCCCAGCATTTT.

This clonotype was detected a few times. The chain has TRBV28 and TRBJ2-2, with D perhaps matching TRBD1 or TRBD2 (5 bases each). This CDR3 contains 14 residues. Between the trimmed V and J ends, which lost 3 bases and 6 bases, there was a span of 11 bases. Per the germline V gene, CDR1 is MDHEN and CDR2 is SYDVKM. The CDR3 region is CASSFGRDPGELFF. The DNA for the CDR3 is TGTGCCAGCAGTTTCGGACGGGACCCCGGGGAGCTGTTTTTT.

The chain combines TRBV9 with TRBJ1-2; D is ambiguous. The germline V gene encodes CDR1 SGDLS and CDR2 YYNGEE. The CDR3 length is 12 residues. Trimming cost V 5 bases and J 2 bases, with 7 bases left between them. The CDR3 is CASRYGNYGYTF. In DNA form, the CDR3 reads TGTGCCAGCAGGTACGGCAACTATGGCTACACCTTC.

This clonotype showed up many times. This chain connects TRBV5-1 to TRBJ1-5; D gene ambiguous. Germline CDR1 SGHRS, CDR2 YFSETQ. The CDR3 consists of 15 residues. The ends were cut back, 0 bases at V and 1 base at J, with 8 bases in the middle. CDR3 in DNA: TGCGCCAGCAGCTTGGCTGGGGAAAGCAATCAGCCCCAGCATTTT. Translating it yields CASSLAGESNQPQHF.

The rearrangement links TRBV19 to TRBJ1-1, with D possibly matching TRBD1 (6 bases). CDR3 length: 15 residues. V was clipped by 7 bases and J by 2 bases, with 17 bases between them. Per germline, CDR1 LNHDA and CDR2 SQIVND (reference sequence). In DNA form, the CDR3 reads TGTGCCAGTATCGACCGGGGGCAAGCAAACACTGAAGCTTTCTTT. Its translation: CASIDRGQANTEAFF.

V gene TRBV4-3 combines with J gene TRBJ2-1; 7 nucleotides align to TRBD2. The germline gives CDR1 LGHNA, CDR2 YSLEER. Trimming at V came to 2 bases and at J to 1 base, leaving 8 bases not matched to a gene. The length of the CDR3 is 17 residues. The CDR3 DNA reads TGCGCCAGCAGCCAACTTGGAGGGAGGGCGTCCTACAATGAGCAGTTCTTC. It codes for CASSQLGGRASYNEQFF.

The chain couples TRBV29-1 to TRBJ2-7; TRBD2 matches 12 bases. The CDR3 is 14 amino acids. The ends lost 4 bases at V and 4 bases at J; junction bases unmatched: 5. Looked up from germline, CDR1 is SQVTM and CDR2 is ANQGSEA. CDR3 sequence: CSVAPGLAGYEQYF. CDR3 nucleotides: TGCAGCGTTGCCCCGGGACTAGCGGGTTACGAGCAGTACTTC.

Of note for this clonotype: Since no conserved phenylalanine or tryptophan closes the CDR3, a read error is the likely cause. The genes are TRBV7-2 and TRBJ2-3; D is undetermined. The CDR3 is 16 amino acids. V was shortened by 3 bases and J by 3 bases, with 16 bases between the two germline ends. Germline V gene data show CDR1 as SGHTA and CDR2 as FQGNSA. The CDR3: CASSLGLQTSTDTQYL. Written as DNA, the CDR3 is TGTGCCAGCAGCTTGGGATTACAGACTTCTACAGATACGCAGTATCTT.

This clonotype has only a few counts. This chain connects TRBV6-2 or TRBV6-3 to TRBJ2-1; 8 bases align to TRBD1. The germline V gene encodes CDR1 MNHEY and CDR2 SVGEGT. Trimming at V came to 2 bases and at J to 13 bases, leaving 4 bases not matched to a gene. The CDR3 covers 12 residues. CDR3 coding DNA: TGTGCCAGCAGTTACCCAGGGGGCGAACAGTTCTTC. It encodes CASSYPGGEQFF.

This clonotype was recorded many times. V is TRBV6-2 or TRBV6-3 and J is TRBJ1-1; D gene ambiguous. Germline V gene lookup returns CDR1 MNHEY and CDR2 SVGEGT. Trimming took 4 bases from V and 3 from J, leaving 12 bases between them. There are 14 residues in the CDR3. The CDR3 protein is CASSSKELYTEAFF. The CDR3 DNA sequence: TGTGCCAGCAGTTCGAAGGAGCTATACACTGAAGCTTTCTTT.

The chain couples TRBV5-5 to TRBJ1-2; D ambiguous. V gave up 1 base and J gave up 3 bases, with 4 bases separating them. Germline V gene data show CDR1 as SGHKS and CDR2 as YYEKEE (reference sequence). This CDR3 contains 12 residues. CDR3 sequence (DNA): TGTGCCAGCAGCTTGAGAGACTATGGCTACACCTTC. Translation: CASSLRDYGYTF.

This clonotype has ten or more counts. This chain joins TRBV19 and TRBJ1-6; D is undetermined. Germline V lookup: CDR1 LNHDA, CDR2 SQIVND (reference sequence). Trimming stripped 7 bases from V and 6 bases from J, with 16 bases between. This CDR3 comprises 15 residues. CDR3 nucleotides: TGTGCCAGTAAATTTAACGAAAACCTTAATTCACCCCTCCACTTT. Protein sequence: CASKFNENLNSPLHF.

The chain combines TRBV29-1 with TRBJ1-5, with 10 bases identical to TRBD1. Germline CDR1 SQVTM, CDR2 ANQGSEA. The CDR3 consists of 13 residues. Trimming cost V 6 bases and J 4 bases; bases outside gene matches: 3. CDR3: CSVWDRGNQPQHF. CDR3 sequence (DNA): TGCAGCGTATGGGACAGGGGAAATCAGCCCCAGCATTTT.

This chain uses TRBV7-2 with TRBJ1-2; D gene unclear. V was cut by 3 bases and J by 4 bases, with 9 bases left in between. The germline CDR1 and CDR2 sequences are SGHTA and FQGNSA. The CDR3 is made up of 13 amino acids. The CDR3 sequence is CTSSLAGIYGYTF. CDR3 bases: TGTACCAGCAGCTTGGCGGGGATCTATGGCTACACCTTC.

This clonotype was seen at least ten times. The V and J genes are TRBV19 and TRBJ2-7; D not certain. Germline lookup yields CDR1 LNHDA and CDR2 SQIVND (reference sequence). Trimming took 3 bases from V and 2 from J, leaving 14 bases between them. The CDR3 contains 15 residues. The CDR3 loop reads CASSIRATSPYEQYF. The CDR3 region has the DNA TGTGCCAGTAGTATTCGAGCCACTTCGCCCTACGAGCAGTACTTC.

V gene TRBV6-1 combines with J gene TRBJ2-7, with a weak D call TRBD1 (5 bases). Germline V gene data show CDR1 as MNHNS and CDR2 as SASEGT. This CDR3 is built from 13 residues. Trimming left V 6 bases short and J 2 bases short, with 11 bases between. DNA of the CDR3: TGTGCCAGCAGGCGTCCAGGGCCCTACGAGCAGTACTTC. Protein product: CASRRPGPYEQYF.

The V and J genes are TRBV2 and TRBJ1-4; D remains unclear. This CDR3 has 14 amino acids. With 7 bases removed from V and 8 bases from J, the gap between germline ends came to 17 bases. Germline lookup yields CDR1 SNHLY and CDR2 FYNNEI. The CDR3 coding sequence is TGTGCCAGCAAGGCCACCCCGGGTGGAGAAAAACTGTTTTTT. Its translation: CASKATPGGEKLFF.

A remark on this clonotype: The junction shows a germline mismatch at one end, possibly a read error. The chain employs TRBV29-1 and TRBJ2-1, with D unresolved. The V gene's germline CDR1 is SQVTM and CDR2 ANQGSEA. The CDR3 length is 10 residues. The CDR3 DNA follows: TGCAGCGTTGATTTCAGTAGAACGTTTTTC. Protein: CSVDFSRTFF.

The chain couples TRBV20-1 to TRBJ1-1, with D tentatively TRBD1 (5 bases). The CDR3 is 13 residues long. The ends were cut back, 7 bases at V and 6 bases at J, with 18 bases in the middle. Looked up from germline, CDR1 is DFQATT and CDR2 is SNEGSKA (reference sequence). For the CDR3, the DNA is TGCAGTGGGGCGGGAGGGGAGTTCTCTGAAGCTTTCTTT. Translated: CSGAGGEFSEAFF.

Ten or more counts support this clonotype. This rearrangement joins TRBV7-9 to TRBJ2-7, with 8 bases identical to TRBD1. The CDR3 is 16 amino acids. Germline assignment: CDR1 SEHNR and CDR2 FQNEAQ (reference sequence). Trimming at V came to 5 bases and at J to 5 bases, leaving 14 bases not matched to a gene. Here the CDR3 reads CASSNTGPRDRHEQYF. The CDR3 coding sequence is TGTGCCAGCAGCAATACAGGTCCCCGGGACAGGCACGAGCAGTACTTC.

The V and J genes are TRBV5-1 and TRBJ2-2; 10 bases agree with TRBD1. Germline V gene data show CDR1 as SGHRS and CDR2 as YFSETQ. Trimming took 1 base from V and 4 from J; bases not matched to a gene: 4. The CDR3 loop spans 16 amino acids. CDR3 DNA: TGCGCCAGCAGCTTGATGGGACAGGGGAGCACCGGGGAGCTGTTTTTT. It specifies CASSLMGQGSTGELFF. Together with reference TRBV5-1 and TRBJ2-2, the CDR3 gives the full variable domain: KAGVTQTPRYLIKTRGQQVTLSCSPISGHRSVSWYQQTPGQGLQFLFEYFSETQRNKGNFPGRFSGRQFSNSRSEMNVSTLELGDSALYLCASSLMGQGSTGELFFGEGSRLTVL.

This chain uses TRBV29-1 with TRBJ2-5; 8 nucleotides agree with TRBD2. This CDR3 is 15 amino acids long. Germline loops: CDR1 SQVTM, CDR2 ANQGSEA. The V segment lost 0 bases and the J segment 5 bases; nucleotides outside the gene matches: 8. In DNA, the CDR3 is TGCAGCGTTGAAGATCAGCGGGGGCCTTGGGAGACCCAGTACTTC. Its translation: CSVEDQRGPWETQYF.

The J gene is TRBJ2-5, the V gene TRBV7-9, with D maybe TRBD1 (6 bases). The V gene's germline CDR1 is SEHNR and CDR2 FQNEAQ (reference sequence). The CDR3 has 13 amino acids. Between the trimmed V and J ends, which lost 1 base and 4 bases, there was a span of 7 bases. CDR3 DNA: TGTGCCAGCAGCTTAGGGGGGCCAGAGACCCAGTACTTC. It specifies CASSLGGPETQYF.